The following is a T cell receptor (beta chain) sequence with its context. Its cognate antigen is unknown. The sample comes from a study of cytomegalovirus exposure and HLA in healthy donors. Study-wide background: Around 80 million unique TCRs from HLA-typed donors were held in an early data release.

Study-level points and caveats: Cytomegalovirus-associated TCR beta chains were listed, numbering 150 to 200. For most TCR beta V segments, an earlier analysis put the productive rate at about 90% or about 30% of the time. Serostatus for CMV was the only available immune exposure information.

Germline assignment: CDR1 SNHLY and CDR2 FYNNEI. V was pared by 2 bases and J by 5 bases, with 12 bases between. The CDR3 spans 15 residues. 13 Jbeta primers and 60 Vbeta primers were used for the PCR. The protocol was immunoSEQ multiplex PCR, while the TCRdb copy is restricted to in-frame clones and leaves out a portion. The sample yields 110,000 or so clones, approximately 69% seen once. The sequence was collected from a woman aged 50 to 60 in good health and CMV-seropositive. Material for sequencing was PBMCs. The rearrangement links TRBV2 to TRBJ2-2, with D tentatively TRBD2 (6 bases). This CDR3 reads CASSEQIGGTGELFF. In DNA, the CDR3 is TGTGCCAGCAGTGAACAAATCGGGGGAACCGGGGAGCTGTTTTTT.